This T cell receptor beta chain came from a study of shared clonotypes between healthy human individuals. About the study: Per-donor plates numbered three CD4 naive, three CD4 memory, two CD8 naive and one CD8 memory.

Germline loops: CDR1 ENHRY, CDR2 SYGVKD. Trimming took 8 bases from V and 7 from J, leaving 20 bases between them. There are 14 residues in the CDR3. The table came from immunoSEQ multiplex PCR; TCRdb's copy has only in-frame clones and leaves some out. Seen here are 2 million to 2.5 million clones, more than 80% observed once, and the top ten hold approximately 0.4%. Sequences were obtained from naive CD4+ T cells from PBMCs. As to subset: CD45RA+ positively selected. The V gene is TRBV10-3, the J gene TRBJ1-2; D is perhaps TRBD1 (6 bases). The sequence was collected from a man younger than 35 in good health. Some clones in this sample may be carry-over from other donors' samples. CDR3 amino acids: CAIAGIQGGGGYTF. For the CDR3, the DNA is TGTGCCATCGCGGGGATACAGGGAGGAGGTGGCTACACCTTC.